This T cell receptor (beta chain) was sequenced during a study of T cell responses to AZD1222 COVID-19 vaccine. A remark on this clone: As yet, its antigen is unknown.

This CDR3 has 15 residues. Trimming cost V 5 bases and J 5 bases, with 17 bases left between them. Germline V gene lookup returns CDR1 SGHNT and CDR2 YYREEE (reference sequence). Produced via immunoSEQ multiplex PCR; TCRdb's table is partial and in-frame only. This table has about 150,000 clones, 70% to 90% appearing once. Study-wide results and caveats: CD4 TCRs linked to vaccination spanned spike, dominating at 160-218 and 743-854. Samples come after the peak T cell response, not at day 14.

The chain uses TRBV5-4 and TRBJ2-1, with D hard to call. This TCR was sampled from an adult who received the AZD1222 COVID-19 vaccine. The material sequenced was peripheral blood, taken 28 days after the second AZD1222 dose. The CDR3 is CASSWANPRNNEQFF. In DNA form, the CDR3 reads TGTGCCAGCAGTTGGGCTAACCCAAGGAACAATGAGCAGTTCTTC.